This T cell receptor beta chain was sequenced in a study of T cells in Graves' hyperthyroidism and ophthalmopathy. CDR3 length: 17 amino acids. The V gene lost 0 bases and the J gene lost 3 bases, with 17 bases spanning the gap. In germline, CDR1 is SGHNT, CDR2 YYREEE (reference sequence). Using RNA transcripts as the source, TCR beta CDR3 regions were amplified. Using the HTBI primer set, a first-round RT-PCR was run on the TCR CDR3. TCRdb re-called the multiplex PCR reads with MiXCR, one entry per CDR3 protein. The sample holds about 520,000 distinct CDR3 sequences; around 21% are singletons and the top ten take roughly 29%. This clonotype occurred a few times.

The chain links TRBV5-4 to TRBJ2-3, with D possibly called TRBD1 or TRBD2 (6 bases each). The sequence was obtained from a man aged 18 to 29 with Graves' hyperthyroidism. The material sequenced was blood. DNA of the CDR3: TGTGCCAGCAGCTTGGGGGGGCTCCGGGGGTCAACAGATACGCAGTATTTT. Translated: CASSLGGLRGSTDTQYF.